This TCR beta chain originates from a study of cytomegalovirus exposure and HLA in healthy donors. The CDR3 extends over 19 amino acids. The germline CDR1 and CDR2 sequences are SGHVS and FQNEAQ. J gave up 1 base and V 2 bases, and 15 bases lay outside the gene matches. PCR primers comprised 60 Vbeta and 13 Jbeta primers. Assay used: immunoSEQ multiplex PCR; TCRdb lists only in-frame clones, some missing. The sample holds roughly 170,000 clones, approximately 84% seen once. The sample taken for sequencing was PBMCs. The chain links TRBV7-8 to TRBJ1-1; 8 bases fit TRBD1. This sequence was found in a man younger than 35 in good health and CMV-seronegative. The CDR3 sequence: CASSLWFPSGTGQNTEAFF. CDR3 sequence (DNA): TGTGCCAGCAGCTTATGGTTCCCTTCTGGGACAGGCCAGAACACTGAAGCTTTCTTT. Full variable domain (rest looked up from reference TRBV7-8 and TRBJ1-1): GAGVSQSPRYKVAKRGQDVALRCDPISGHVSLFWYQQALGQGPEFLTYFQNEAQLDKSGLPSDRFFAERPEGSVSTLKIQRTQQEDSAVYLCASSLWFPSGTGQNTEAFFGQGTRLTVV.